The entry that follows covers one T cell receptor beta chain sequence. The protocol was immunoSEQ multiplex PCR, while the TCRdb copy is restricted to in-frame clones and leaves out a portion. The sample yields about 50,000 clones, over 90% seen once. These data are taken from a study of OX40 agonist ivuxolimab in advanced cancers. The J segment lost 1 base and the V segment lost 7 bases, leaving 12 bases of the junction unmatched. The CDR3 runs to 17 residues. Germline CDR1 and CDR2: SEHNR and FQNEAQ (reference sequence). V usage is TRBV7-9 and J usage is TRBJ2-3, with TRBD2 identical over 9 bases. Source: CD4+ or CD8+ T cells sorted from blood, taken in a trial of the OX40 agonist ivuxolimab. The clonotype originates from an adult with an advanced solid tumor such as melanoma, head and neck, liver or kidney cancer. As DNA, the CDR3 is TGTGCCAGCACCCCCCCGGCTAGCGGGACCCGCACAGATACGCAGTATTTT. Translated: CASTPPASGTRTDTQYF.